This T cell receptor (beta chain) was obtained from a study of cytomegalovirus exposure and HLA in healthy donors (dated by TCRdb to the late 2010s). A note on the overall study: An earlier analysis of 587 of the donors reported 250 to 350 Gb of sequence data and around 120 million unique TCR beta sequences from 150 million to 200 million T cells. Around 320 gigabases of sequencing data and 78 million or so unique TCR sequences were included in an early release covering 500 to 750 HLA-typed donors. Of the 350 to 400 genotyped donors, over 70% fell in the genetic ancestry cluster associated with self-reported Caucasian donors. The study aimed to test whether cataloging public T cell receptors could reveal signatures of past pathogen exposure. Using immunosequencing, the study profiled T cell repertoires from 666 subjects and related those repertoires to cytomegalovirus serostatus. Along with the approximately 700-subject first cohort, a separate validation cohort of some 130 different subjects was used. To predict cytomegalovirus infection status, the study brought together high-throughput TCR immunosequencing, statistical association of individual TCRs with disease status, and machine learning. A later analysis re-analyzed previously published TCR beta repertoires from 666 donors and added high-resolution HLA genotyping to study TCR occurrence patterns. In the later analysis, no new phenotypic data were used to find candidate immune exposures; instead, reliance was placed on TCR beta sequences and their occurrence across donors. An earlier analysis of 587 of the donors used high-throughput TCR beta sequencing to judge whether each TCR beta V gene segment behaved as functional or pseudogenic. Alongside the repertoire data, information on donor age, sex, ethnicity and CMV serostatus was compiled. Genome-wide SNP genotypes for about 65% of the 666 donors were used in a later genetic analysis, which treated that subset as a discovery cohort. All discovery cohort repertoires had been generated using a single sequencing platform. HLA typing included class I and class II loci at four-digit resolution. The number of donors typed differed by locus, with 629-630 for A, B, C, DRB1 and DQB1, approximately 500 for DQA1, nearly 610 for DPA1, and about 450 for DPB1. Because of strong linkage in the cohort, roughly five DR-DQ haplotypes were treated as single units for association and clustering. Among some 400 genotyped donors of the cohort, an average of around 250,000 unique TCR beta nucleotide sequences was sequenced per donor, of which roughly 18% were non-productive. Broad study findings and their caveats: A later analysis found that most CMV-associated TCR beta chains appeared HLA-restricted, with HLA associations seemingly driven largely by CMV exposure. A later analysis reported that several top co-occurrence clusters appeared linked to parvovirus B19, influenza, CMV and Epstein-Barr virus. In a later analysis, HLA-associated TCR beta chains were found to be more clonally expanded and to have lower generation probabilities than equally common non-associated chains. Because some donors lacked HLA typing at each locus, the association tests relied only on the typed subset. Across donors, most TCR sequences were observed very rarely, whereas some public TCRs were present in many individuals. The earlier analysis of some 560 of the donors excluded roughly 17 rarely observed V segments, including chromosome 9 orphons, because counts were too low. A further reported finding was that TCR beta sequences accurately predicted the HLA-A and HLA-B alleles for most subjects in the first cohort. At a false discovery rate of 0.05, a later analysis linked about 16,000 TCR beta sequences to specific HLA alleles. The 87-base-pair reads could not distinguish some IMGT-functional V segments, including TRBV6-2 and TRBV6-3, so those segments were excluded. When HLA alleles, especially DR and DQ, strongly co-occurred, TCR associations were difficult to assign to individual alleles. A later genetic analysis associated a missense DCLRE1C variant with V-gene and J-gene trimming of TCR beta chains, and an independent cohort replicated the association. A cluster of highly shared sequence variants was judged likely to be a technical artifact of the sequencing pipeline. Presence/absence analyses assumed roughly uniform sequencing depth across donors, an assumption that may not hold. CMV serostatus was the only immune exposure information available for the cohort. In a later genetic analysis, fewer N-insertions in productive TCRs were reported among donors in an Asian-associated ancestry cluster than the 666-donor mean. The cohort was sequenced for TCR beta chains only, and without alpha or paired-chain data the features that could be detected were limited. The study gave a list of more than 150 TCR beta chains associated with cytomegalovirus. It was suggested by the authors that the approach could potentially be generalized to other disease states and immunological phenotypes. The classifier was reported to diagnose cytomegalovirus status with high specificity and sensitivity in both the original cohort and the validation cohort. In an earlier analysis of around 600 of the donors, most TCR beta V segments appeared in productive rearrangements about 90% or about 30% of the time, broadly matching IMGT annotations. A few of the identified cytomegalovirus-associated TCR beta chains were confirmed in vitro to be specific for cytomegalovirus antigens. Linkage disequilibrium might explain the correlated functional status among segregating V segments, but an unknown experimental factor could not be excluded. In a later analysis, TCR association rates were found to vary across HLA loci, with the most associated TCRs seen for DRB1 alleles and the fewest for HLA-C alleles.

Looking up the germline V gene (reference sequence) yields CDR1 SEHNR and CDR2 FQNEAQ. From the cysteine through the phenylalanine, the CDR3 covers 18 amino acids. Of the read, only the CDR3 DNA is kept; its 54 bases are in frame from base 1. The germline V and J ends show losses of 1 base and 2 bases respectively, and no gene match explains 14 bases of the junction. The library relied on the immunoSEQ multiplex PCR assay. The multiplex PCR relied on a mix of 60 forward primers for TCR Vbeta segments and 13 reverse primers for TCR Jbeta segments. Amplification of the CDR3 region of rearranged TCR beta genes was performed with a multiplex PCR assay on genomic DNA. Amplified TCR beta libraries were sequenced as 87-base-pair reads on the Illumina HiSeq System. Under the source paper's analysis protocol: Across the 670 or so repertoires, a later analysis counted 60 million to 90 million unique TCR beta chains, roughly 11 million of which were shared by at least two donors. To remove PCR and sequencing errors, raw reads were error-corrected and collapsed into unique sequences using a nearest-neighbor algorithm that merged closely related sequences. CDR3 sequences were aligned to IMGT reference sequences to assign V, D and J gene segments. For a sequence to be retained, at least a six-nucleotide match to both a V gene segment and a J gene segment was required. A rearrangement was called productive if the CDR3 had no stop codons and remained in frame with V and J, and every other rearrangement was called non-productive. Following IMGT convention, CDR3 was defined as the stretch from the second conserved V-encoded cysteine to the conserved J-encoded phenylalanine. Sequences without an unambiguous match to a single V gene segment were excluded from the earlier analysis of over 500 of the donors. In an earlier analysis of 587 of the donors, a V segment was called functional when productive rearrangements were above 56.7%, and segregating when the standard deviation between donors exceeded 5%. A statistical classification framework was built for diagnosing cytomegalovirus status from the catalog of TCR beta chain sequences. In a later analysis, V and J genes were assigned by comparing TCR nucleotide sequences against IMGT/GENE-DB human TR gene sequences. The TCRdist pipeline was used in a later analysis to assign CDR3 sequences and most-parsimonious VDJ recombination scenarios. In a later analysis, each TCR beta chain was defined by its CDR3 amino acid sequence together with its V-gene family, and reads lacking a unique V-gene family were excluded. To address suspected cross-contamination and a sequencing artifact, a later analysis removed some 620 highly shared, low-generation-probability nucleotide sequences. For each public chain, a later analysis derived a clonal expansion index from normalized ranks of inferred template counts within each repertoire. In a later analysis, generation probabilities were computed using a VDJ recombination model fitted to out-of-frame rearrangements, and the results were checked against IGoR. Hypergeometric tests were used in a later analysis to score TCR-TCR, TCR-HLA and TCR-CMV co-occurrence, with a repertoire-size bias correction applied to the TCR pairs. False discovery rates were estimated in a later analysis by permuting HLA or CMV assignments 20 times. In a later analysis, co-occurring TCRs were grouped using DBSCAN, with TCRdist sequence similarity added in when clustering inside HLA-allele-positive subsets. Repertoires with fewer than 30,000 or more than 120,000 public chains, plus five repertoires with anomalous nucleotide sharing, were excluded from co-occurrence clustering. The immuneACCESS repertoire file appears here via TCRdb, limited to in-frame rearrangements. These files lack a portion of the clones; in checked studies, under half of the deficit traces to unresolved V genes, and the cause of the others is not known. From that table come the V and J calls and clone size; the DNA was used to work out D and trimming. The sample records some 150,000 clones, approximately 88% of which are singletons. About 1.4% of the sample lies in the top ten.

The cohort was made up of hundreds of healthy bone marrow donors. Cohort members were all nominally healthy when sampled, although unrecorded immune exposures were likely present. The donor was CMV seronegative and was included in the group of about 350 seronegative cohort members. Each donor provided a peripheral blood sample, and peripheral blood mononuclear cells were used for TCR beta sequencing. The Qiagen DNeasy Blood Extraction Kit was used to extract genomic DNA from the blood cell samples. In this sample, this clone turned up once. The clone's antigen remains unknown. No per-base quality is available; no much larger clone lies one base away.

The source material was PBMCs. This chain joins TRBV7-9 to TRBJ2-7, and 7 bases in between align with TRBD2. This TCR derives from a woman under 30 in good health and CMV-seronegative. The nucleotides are TGTGCCAGCAGCTTAGGGGGGGGATACTCCCTGAACCCCTACGAGCAGTACTTC. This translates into CASSLGGGYSLNPYEQYF.